These 25 T cell receptor beta chains were sequenced from one sample in a study of blood T cells in healthy people across ages. Alongside a J-beta primer mix, a sample-barcoded 5' primer served in a second PCR lasting roughly 7 to 11 cycles. TCRdb recomputed calls from the 5' RACE reads with MiXCR, one row per CDR3 protein. The sample includes 1.5 million to 2 million distinct CDR3 sequences, about 49% of them seen just once. Material: blood. Source of these receptors: a woman aged 40 to 50 in good health.

The V call is TRBV4-3, the J call TRBJ2-4; 7 nucleotides align to TRBD1. Matching the DNA end better, TRBJ2-7 makes the J call doubtful. The CDR3 loop spans 18 amino acids. Germline CDR1 LGHNA, CDR2 YSLEER. CDR3 sequence (DNA): TGCGCCAGCAGCCAAGAATTCTCCACCGGGACAGAGAGCTACGAGCAGTACTTC. This sequence encodes CASSQEFSTGTESYEQYF.

The rearrangement links TRBV19 to TRBJ1-2; D is undetermined. V was shortened by 8 bases and J by 5 bases, with 18 bases between the two germline ends. This CDR3 contains 14 residues. Per the germline V gene, CDR1 is LNHDA and CDR2 is SQIVND (reference sequence). The CDR3 region has the DNA TGTGCCAGTCGTGGACCAAGAAGGAGTTATGGCTACACCTTC. Translation gives CASRGPRRSYGYTF.

The gene calls are TRBV29-1 and TRBJ2-6, with unresolved D. V lost 6 bases to trimming and J lost 2 bases, with 8 bases between them. Looked up from germline, CDR1 is SQVTM and CDR2 is ANQGSEA. The CDR3 has 13 amino acids. DNA for the CDR3: TGCAGCGTGGGGTTGACTGGGGCCAACGTCCTGACTTTC. Translating gives CSVGLTGANVLTF.

The rearrangement links TRBV4-1 to TRBJ1-6, with D unclear. This CDR3 comprises 15 residues. Germline CDR1 reads MGHRA; CDR2 reads YSYEKL. V gave up 0 bases and J gave up 6 bases, with 9 bases separating them. The CDR3 reads CASSQDLGSNSPLHF. The CDR3 DNA sequence: TGCGCCAGCAGCCAAGATCTGGGATCTAATTCACCCCTCCACTTT.

This clonotype was observed a few times. The genes are TRBV7-2 and TRBJ2-6, with D uncertain. Germline CDR1 is SGHTA and CDR2 is FQGNSA. The CDR3 extends over 13 amino acids. The V gene lost 8 bases and the J gene lost 0 bases, with 5 bases spanning the gap. The CDR3 coding sequence is TGTGCCAGCGAATTCTCTGGGGCCAACGTCCTGACTTTC. It yields the protein CASEFSGANVLTF.

The chain carries TRBV7-3 and TRBJ2-5; D gene ambiguous. V gave up 0 bases and J gave up 1 base, with 9 bases separating them. The CDR3 loop spans 15 amino acids. Per the germline V gene, CDR1 is SGHTA and CDR2 is FQGTGA. CDR3 region: CASSLTGNTQETQYF. In DNA, the CDR3 is TGTGCCAGCAGCTTAACAGGGAATACCCAAGAGACCCAGTACTTC.

The CDR3 spells CASRDGRDRVWNEQFF. CDR3 DNA: TGTGCCAGCAGAGATGGCCGGGACAGGGTTTGGAATGAGCAGTTCTTC. V usage is TRBV28 and J usage is TRBJ2-1, with TRBD1 matching over 9 bases. The CDR3 has 16 amino acids. Germline V gene sequence: CDR1 MDHEN, CDR2 SYDVKM. V gave up 6 bases and J gave up 7 bases; unmatched junction bases: 13.

This clonotype was observed a handful of times. The chain carries TRBV6-5 and TRBJ2-5, with 7 bases fitting TRBD1. V shed 6 bases and J 5 bases; nucleotides not matched to a gene: 9. The CDR3 contains 14 residues. CDR1 and CDR2 (germline): MNHEY, SVGAGI. CDR3 DNA: TGTGCCAGCAGAAAAACAGGGGTAGTCGAGACCCAGTACTTC. Residues: CASRKTGVVETQYF.

This clonotype appeared many times. The chain joins TRBV6-5 to TRBJ1-2; D is undetermined. V lost 5 bases to trimming and J lost 0 bases, with 4 bases between them. CDR1 MNHEY and CDR2 SVGAGI come from the germline V gene. The CDR3 contains 12 residues. Written as DNA, the CDR3 is TGTGCCAGCAGTGCGGCTAACTATGGCTACACCTTC. Translated, it gives CASSAANYGYTF.

The chain employs TRBV9 and TRBJ1-2, with no clear D. Trimming shortened V by 4 bases and J by 3 bases, and 7 bases separated the two germline ends. CDR3 size: 12 residues. Germline V lookup: CDR1 SGDLS, CDR2 YYNGEE. DNA for the CDR3: TGTGCCAGCAGCAGGAATGACTATGGCTACACCTTC. Residues: CASSRNDYGYTF. The variable domain in full, completed from reference TRBV9 and TRBJ1-2, reads DSGVTQTPKHLITATGQRVTLRCSPRSGDLSVYWYQQSLDQGLQFLIQYYNGEERAKGNILERFSAQQFPDLHSELNLSSLELGDSALYFCASSRNDYGYTFGSGTRLTVV.

This clonotype appeared a few times. The V gene is TRBV4-2, the J gene TRBJ1-2; D possibly corresponds to TRBD1 (6 bases). This CDR3 spans 16 amino acids. V was trimmed by 4 bases and J by 4 bases, leaving 19 bases between them. The germline CDR1 and CDR2 sequences are LGHNA and YNFKEQ. DNA of the CDR3: TGTGCCAGCAGCCCCGCCGGGACAATGAAGGGCTATGGCTACACCTTC. Amino acid sequence: CASSPAGTMKGYGYTF.

This chain links TRBV24-1 with TRBJ2-5, with TRBD2 matching 9 bases. V shed 10 bases, J shed 1 base, and the junction held 6 bases outside the gene matches. This CDR3 has 14 residues. Germline values: CDR1 KGHDR, CDR2 SFDVKD. As DNA, the CDR3 is TGTGCCACACAGAGCGGGGGGCTCCAAGAGACCCAGTACTTC. The encoded protein is CATQSGGLQETQYF.

This clonotype has a handful of counts. The J gene is TRBJ2-6, the V gene TRBV7-9; D gene ambiguous. The CDR3 loop spans 18 amino acids. Looked up from germline, CDR1 is SEHNR and CDR2 is FQNEAQ (reference sequence). V lost 0 bases and J 0 bases, leaving 12 bases between the germline ends. CDR3 in amino acids: CASSLALHRDSGANVLTF. The CDR3 nucleotides are TGTGCCAGCAGCTTAGCCCTACATAGGGACTCTGGGGCCAACGTCCTGACTTTC.

The J gene is TRBJ2-4, the V gene TRBV4-1, with 7 nucleotides matching TRBD2. CDR3 length equals 14 residues. Per germline, CDR1 MGHRA and CDR2 YSYEKL. V was clipped by 3 bases and J by 6 bases; unmatched bases: 5. CDR3 loop: CASSQPGGVNIQYF. The DNA of the CDR3 is TGCGCCAGCAGCCAGCCTGGGGGGGTAAACATTCAGTACTTC.

V is TRBV7-2 and J is TRBJ1-6; 7 nucleotides agree with TRBD1. Losses at the gene ends were 5 bases for V and 7 bases for J; bases not matched to a gene: 8. The CDR3 runs to 15 residues. Germline V gives CDR1 SGHTA, CDR2 FQGNSA. CDR3 bases: TGTGCCAGCAGCCTGACAGGGAATTCGAATTCACCCCTCCACTTT. Its protein product is CASSLTGNSNSPLHF. Supplemented by reference TRBV7-2 and TRBJ1-6, the full variable domain reads GAGVSQSPSNKVTEKGKDVELRCDPISGHTALYWYRQSLGQGLEFLIYFQGNSAPDKSGLPSDRFSAERTGGSVSTLTIQRTQQEDSAVYLCASSLTGNSNSPLHFGNGTRLTVT.

V usage is TRBV4-2 and J usage is TRBJ2-3, with a tentative D call TRBD1 (5 bases). V shed 0 bases and J shed 8 bases, with 6 bases lying between them. Germline CDR1 and CDR2: LGHNA and YNFKEQ. The CDR3 loop spans 12 amino acids. CDR3 in amino acids: CASSQDGATQYF. The CDR3, as DNA: TGTGCCAGCAGCCAAGATGGGGCTACGCAGTATTTT.

This clonotype was detected only once. This rearrangement joins TRBV28 to TRBJ2-7; 12 nucleotides match TRBD1. The better agreement between TRBJ2-5 and the DNA end casts doubt on the J call. This CDR3 comprises 16 residues. Germline loops: CDR1 MDHEN, CDR2 SYDVKM. This chain's CDR3 is CASSPPGQGAEETQYF. In nucleotides, the CDR3 is TGTGCCAGCAGTCCCCCGGGACAGGGGGCAGAGGAGACCCAGTACTTC.

Note on this clonotype: At one end the junction does not follow the germline gene, possibly because of a read error. The rearrangement joins TRBV29-1 to TRBJ2-3; 9 bases align to TRBD1. This CDR3 region has 15 residues. Germline V gene sequence: CDR1 SQVTM, CDR2 ANQGSEA. CDR3 coding DNA: TGCAGCGTTGCCGGACAGGGGACTATCACAGATACGCGGTATTTT. It encodes CSVAGQGTITDTRYF.

This chain connects TRBV7-8 to TRBJ2-7; 9 positions agree with TRBD1. Germline V lookup: CDR1 SGHVS, CDR2 FQNEAQ. The length of the CDR3 is 14 residues. V gave up 5 bases and J gave up 2 bases; unmatched junction bases: 4. CDR3 sequence reads: CASSRDRAAYEQYF. CDR3 DNA: TGTGCCAGCAGCCGGGACAGGGCCGCCTACGAGCAGTACTTC. Combining the CDR3 with reference TRBV7-8 and TRBJ2-7 gives the whole variable domain GAGVSQSPRYKVAKRGQDVALRCDPISGHVSLFWYQQALGQGPEFLTYFQNEAQLDKSGLPSDRFFAERPEGSVSTLKIQRTQQEDSAVYLCASSRDRAAYEQYFGPGTRLTVT.

Concerning this clonotype: A read error may produce the germline difference seen at one junction end. The chain is built from TRBV29-1 and TRBJ2-3, with 9 bases identical to TRBD1. The CDR3 contains 14 residues. The germline CDR1 and CDR2 sequences are SQVTM and ANQGSEA. Written as DNA, the CDR3 is TGCAGCGTCCAAAGGGGGACAGGGTCAGATACGCGGTATTTT. Its translation is CSVQRGTGSDTRYF.

The table lists this clonotype with a few counts. The gene calls are TRBV6-1 and TRBJ2-7; tentative D call: TRBD1 (5 bases). With the DNA end fitting TRBJ2-5 better, the J assignment may be wrong. Germline V gene lookup returns CDR1 MNHNS and CDR2 SASEGT. The CDR3 covers 14 residues. The CDR3 DNA sequence: TGTGCCAGCAGTGAAGCTTTACAGGAAGAGACCCAGTACTTC. Translated, it gives CASSEALQEETQYF.

J is TRBJ2-4 and V is TRBV18, with D possibly matching TRBD2 (5 bases). The DNA matches TRBJ2-7 better at its end, which makes the J call doubtful. The CDR3 extends over 16 amino acids. Germline assignment: CDR1 KGHSH and CDR2 LQKENI. The CDR3 loop reads CASSPPPTPRVYEQYF. CDR3 sequence (DNA): TGTGCCAGCTCACCACCGCCCACCCCGAGGGTGTACGAGCAGTACTTC.

This clonotype was observed a single time. This chain links TRBV6-5 with TRBJ2-7; TRBD2 is a possible D gene (5 bases). Trimming took 5 bases from V and 7 from J, leaving 24 bases between them. The germline V gene has CDR1 MNHEY and CDR2 SVGAGI. CDR3 size: 16 residues. The CDR3 is CASSPRLWPSRDEQYF. The CDR3 nucleotides are TGTGCCAGCAGTCCCCGGTTGTGGCCCAGTCGGGATGAGCAGTACTTC.

The rearrangement links TRBV10-3 to TRBJ2-3; 8 positions agree with TRBD1. V shed 2 bases and J 6 bases; nucleotides not matched to a gene: 7. The CDR3 has 15 residues. CDR1 is ENHRY, CDR2 SYGVKD, per germline. CDR3 bases: TGTGCCATCAGTGAGAGGACAGGGATTTTGGATACGCAGTATTTT. Encoded protein: CAISERTGILDTQYF.

In nucleotides, the CDR3 is TGCAGTGCTATAAAGGCGAATGAGCAGTTCTTC. Residues: CSAIKANEQFF. The chain couples TRBV20-1 to TRBJ2-1; D is ambiguous. There are 11 residues in the CDR3. V was clipped by 4 bases and J by 7 bases, with 8 bases between them. CDR1 and CDR2 (germline): DFQATT, SNEGSKA (reference sequence).